These 17 T cell receptor beta chains originate from one sample sequenced in a study of cytotoxic CD8 clonotypes in ibrutinib-treated CLL. Assay used: immunoSEQ multiplex PCR; TCRdb lists only in-frame clones, some missing. The profile shows approximately 47,000 clones, more than 55% of them singletons. The source material was PBMCs, sampled after 24 months of ibrutinib treatment. All receptors come from a human donor with chronic lymphocytic leukemia.

This clone showed up many times. This chain links TRBV19 with TRBJ2-1, with D uncertain. The CDR3 consists of 10 residues. V was trimmed by 8 bases and J by 9 bases, leaving 8 bases between them. The V gene's germline CDR1 is LNHDA and CDR2 SQIVND (reference sequence). DNA for the CDR3: TGTGCCAGTGGGTATACTGAGCAGTTCTTC. It encodes CASGYTEQFF.

In DNA, the CDR3 is TGTGCCAGCAGTACGGGACAGGGAGGACGGGGCTACACCTTC. Its protein product is CASSTGQGGRGYTF. The rearrangement links TRBV2 to TRBJ1-2; TRBD1 agrees at 9 bases. V trimming: 5 bases; J trimming: 8 bases; junction bases outside the gene matches: 9. There are 14 residues in the CDR3. The germline gives CDR1 SNHLY, CDR2 FYNNEI.

The chain joins TRBV4-1 to TRBJ2-7; D may be TRBD1 (6 bases). This CDR3 has 13 amino acids. Trimming cost V 6 bases and J 1 base, with 10 bases left between them. Germline lookup yields CDR1 MGHRA and CDR2 YSYEKL. The CDR3 loop reads CASSRQESYEQYF. The CDR3 region has the DNA TGCGCCAGCAGTCGACAGGAATCCTACGAGCAGTACTTC.

The CDR3 reads CSALGLREAFF. The CDR3 bases are TGCAGTGCCCTTGGTTTACGTGAAGCTTTCTTT. This sequence joins TRBV20-1 and TRBJ1-1; D not certain. The germline V and J ends were trimmed by 6 bases and 7 bases, with 12 bases remaining between them. This CDR3 has 11 residues. The V gene's germline CDR1 is DFQATT and CDR2 SNEGSKA (reference sequence).

The genes are TRBV5-6 and TRBJ2-7, with TRBD1 matching over 7 bases. V lost 2 bases to trimming and J lost 6 bases; unmatched junction nucleotides: 11. CDR1 and CDR2 from the germline V gene are SGHDT and YYEEEE. The CDR3 has 15 residues. The CDR3 bases are TGTGCCAGCAGCTTTTCTCGGGACAGCGCGTTCGAGCAGTACTTC. It specifies CASSFSRDSAFEQYF.

CDR3 amino acids: CASSFGRGGTDTQYF. CDR3 in DNA: TGTGCCAGCAGCTTCGGGAGGGGGGGCACAGATACGCAGTATTTT. This chain joins TRBV2 and TRBJ2-3, with TRBD2 matching over 8 bases. The CDR3 consists of 15 residues. The germline gives CDR1 SNHLY, CDR2 FYNNEI. The J segment lost 1 base and the V segment lost 6 bases, leaving 6 bases of the junction unmatched.

The chain links TRBV7-9 to TRBJ2-7, with D unclear. V lost 1 base to trimming and J lost 4 bases, with 8 bases between them. There are 13 residues in the CDR3. The germline gives CDR1 SEHNR, CDR2 FQNEAQ (reference sequence). The CDR3 is CASSLVGLYEQYF. The CDR3 nucleotides are TGTGCCAGCAGCTTAGTAGGTCTTTACGAGCAGTACTTC.

The chain couples TRBV29-1 to TRBJ2-3, with 9 bases identical to TRBD1. Per germline, CDR1 SQVTM and CDR2 ANQGSEA. The CDR3 consists of 14 residues. Trimming at V came to 5 bases and at J to 2 bases, leaving 5 bases not matched to a gene. Written as DNA, the CDR3 is TGCAGCGTTAAACAGGGGGCTTACACAGATACGCAGTATTTT. Protein sequence: CSVKQGAYTDTQYF.

The CDR3 protein is CASSEGPTGSPYEQYF. The CDR3 DNA is TGTGCCAGCAGTGAAGGCCCAACAGGGTCCCCCTACGAGCAGTACTTC. This sequence joins TRBV6-1 and TRBJ2-7, with a tentative D call TRBD1 (6 bases). Looked up from germline, CDR1 is MNHNS and CDR2 is SASEGT. The V end lost 1 base, the J end lost 2 bases, and 15 bases lay between the germline ends. The CDR3 is 16 amino acids.

There are a few counts of this clone. J is TRBJ2-7 and V is TRBV6-5, with D possibly being TRBD2 (5 bases). The V gene lost 4 bases and the J gene lost 2 bases, with 6 bases spanning the gap. This CDR3 has 12 amino acids. The germline gives CDR1 MNHEY, CDR2 SVGAGI. The CDR3 DNA reads TGTGCCAGCAGTTCCGGGACCTACGAGCAGTACTTC. Amino acids: CASSSGTYEQYF.

The J gene is TRBJ2-2, the V gene TRBV6-1; D not certain. The CDR3 is 15 amino acids. Germline V gene data show CDR1 as MNHNS and CDR2 as SASEGT. Trimming cost V 2 bases and J 4 bases, with 11 bases left between them. The CDR3 DNA follows: TGTGCCAGCAGTGAAACCGGACGTAGCACCGGGGAGCTGTTTTTT. Translating it yields CASSETGRSTGELFF.

The V and J genes are TRBV11-1 and TRBJ2-1, with TRBD2 matching over 11 bases. Germline values: CDR1 SGHAT, CDR2 FQDESV (reference sequence). After removal of 5 bases from V and 6 bases from J, the junction contained 9 bases not matched to a gene. The CDR3 is made up of 16 amino acids. The chain's CDR3 is CASSPVAGGLVNEQFF. CDR3 sequence (DNA): TGTGCCAGCAGCCCAGTAGCGGGGGGGCTAGTCAATGAGCAGTTCTTC.

This clone occurred a few times. The chain couples TRBV2 to TRBJ1-5; no firm D call. Trimming shortened V by 3 bases and J by 2 bases, and 8 bases separated the two germline ends. From germline, CDR1 is SNHLY and CDR2 FYNNEI. This CDR3 comprises 14 residues. Here the CDR3 reads CASSERVGNQPQHF. In nucleotides, the CDR3 is TGTGCCAGCAGTGAGAGGGTTGGCAATCAGCCCCAGCATTTT. The full variable domain, its missing parts supplied by reference TRBV2 and TRBJ1-5, is EPEVTQTPSHQVTQMGQEVILRCVPISNHLYFYWYRQILGQKVEFLVSFYNNEISEKSEIFDDQFSVERPDGSNFTLKIRSTKLEDSAMYFCASSERVGNQPQHFGDGTRLSIL.

The V gene is TRBV5-4, the J gene TRBJ2-2, with 8 bases fitting TRBD2. Trimming took 2 bases from V and 5 from J; bases not matched to a gene: 2. Germline CDR1 and CDR2: SGHNT and YYREEE (reference sequence). This CDR3 contains 14 residues. The chain's CDR3 is CASSFREGTGELFF. For the CDR3, the DNA is TGTGCCAGCAGCTTCCGGGAGGGAACCGGGGAGCTGTTTTTT.

V gene TRBV5-4 combines with J gene TRBJ2-1; D possibly corresponds to TRBD2 (7 bases). This CDR3 spans 17 amino acids. V shed 4 bases and J shed 1 base, with 18 bases lying between them. CDR1 is SGHNT, CDR2 YYREEE, per germline (reference sequence). CDR3 sequence (DNA): TGTGCCAGCAGCCCTAGACACGCGGGGGCATCCTACAATGAGCAGTTCTTC. This codes for CASSPRHAGASYNEQFF.

Of note for this clone: This sequence is one base from a far larger clone and is likely a read error. The rearrangement joins TRBV15 to TRBJ1-5; D is ambiguous. Per the germline V gene, CDR1 is LNHNV and CDR2 is YYDKDF (reference sequence). The CDR3 totals 15 residues. The chain's CDR3 is CAASRETSSNQPQHF. The CDR3 nucleotides read TGTGCCGCCAGCAGAGAAACAAGTAGCAATCAGCCCCAGCATTTT.

The V call is TRBV7-8, the J call TRBJ2-1; TRBD1 matches at 7 bases. Germline-derived CDR1 and CDR2 are SGHVS and FQNEAQ. V trimming: 5 bases; J trimming: 7 bases; junction bases outside the gene matches: 8. This CDR3 has 14 residues. CDR3 coding DNA: TGTGCCAGCAGCCCGACAGGGACGGGGAATGAGCAGTTCTTC. Its translation: CASSPTGTGNEQFF.